This T cell receptor (beta chain) originates from a study of early T cells in non-severe SARS-CoV-2 infection. As for the study in general: Unsorted whole-blood RNA was sequenced in bulk, leaving chains unpaired.

Study results and caveats: In VDJdb matching, anti-spike CD8 responses were favored while private and CD4 specificities went missing.

Researchers attached unique molecular identifiers to individual cDNA molecules. TCRdb processed the 5' RACE reads anew with MiXCR; each CDR3 protein has one entry. The table shows 30,000 to 35,000 distinct CDR3 sequences, with roughly 6.6% occurring only once. The ends lost 4 bases at V and 1 base at J; junction bases unmatched: 13. The CDR3 covers 19 residues. The germline V gene has CDR1 MDHEN and CDR2 SYDVKM. This clonotype was counted many times. Its antigen is currently unknown. The origin of this receptor is an adult who was a healthcare worker with PCR-confirmed SARS-CoV-2 infection or an uninfected control (not recorded which). Sample: whole blood, taken at baseline. The chain couples TRBV28 to TRBJ2-7; 13 bases fit TRBD2. The CDR3 sequence is CASSWGWRTSGSESYEQYF. CDR3 nucleotide sequence: TGTGCCAGCAGTTGGGGGTGGCGGACTAGCGGGAGTGAGTCCTACGAGCAGTACTTC.